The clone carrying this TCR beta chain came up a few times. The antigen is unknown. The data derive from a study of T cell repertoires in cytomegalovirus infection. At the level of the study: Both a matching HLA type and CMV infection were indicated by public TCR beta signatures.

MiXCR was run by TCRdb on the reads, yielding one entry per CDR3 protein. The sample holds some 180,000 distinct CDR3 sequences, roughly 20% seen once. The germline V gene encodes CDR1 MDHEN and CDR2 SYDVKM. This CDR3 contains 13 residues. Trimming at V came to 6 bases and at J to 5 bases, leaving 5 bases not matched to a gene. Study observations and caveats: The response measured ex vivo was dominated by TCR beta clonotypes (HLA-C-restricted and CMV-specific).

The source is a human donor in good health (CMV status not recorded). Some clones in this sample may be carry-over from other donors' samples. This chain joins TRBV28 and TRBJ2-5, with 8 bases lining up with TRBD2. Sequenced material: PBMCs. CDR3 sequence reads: CASRSGSYETQYF. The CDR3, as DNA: TGTGCCAGCAGAAGCGGGAGCTATGAGACCCAGTACTTC.